The 13 T cell receptor beta chains below all came from one sample that was sequenced in a study of T cell responses to AZD1222 COVID-19 vaccine. Produced via immunoSEQ multiplex PCR; TCRdb's table is partial and in-frame only. The data show approximately 170,000 clones, with 80% to 90% seen just once and approximately 6.9% held by the top ten. Sequencing used peripheral blood, obtained on day 0 of AZD1222 vaccination. These receptors all come from an adult in good health.

The V call is TRBV2, the J call TRBJ1-1, with unresolved D. The V gene's germline CDR1 is SNHLY and CDR2 FYNNEI. V was trimmed by 7 bases and J by 8 bases, leaving 11 bases between them. CDR3 length: 11 amino acids. In nucleotides, the CDR3 is TGTGCCAGCACTTTGAGGGCAGAAGCTTTCTTT. Translated: CASTLRAEAFF.

The gene calls are TRBV19 and TRBJ2-1; tentatively, D is TRBD1 (5 bases). The CDR3 runs to 13 residues. V dropped 3 bases and J dropped 4 bases, with 7 bases sitting between them. CDR1 is LNHDA and CDR2 is SQIVND in the germline V gene (reference sequence). Written as DNA, the CDR3 is TGTGCCAGTAGTATCCGACAGTACAATGAGCAGTTCTTC. It codes for CASSIRQYNEQFF.

This clone was seen only a few times. The gene calls are TRBV9 and TRBJ1-1; D gene uncertain. The germline V and J ends were trimmed by 0 bases and 4 bases, with 16 bases remaining between them. This CDR3 is 16 amino acids long. CDR1 SGDLS and CDR2 YYNGEE come from the germline V gene. CDR3 protein: CASSVEAMIRGTEAFF. CDR3 nucleotide sequence: TGTGCCAGCAGCGTAGAGGCCATGATACGTGGCACTGAAGCTTTCTTT. Full variable domain (remainder filled in from reference TRBV9 and TRBJ1-1): DSGVTQTPKHLITATGQRVTLRCSPRSGDLSVYWYQQSLDQGLQFLIQYYNGEERAKGNILERFSAQQFPDLHSELNLSSLELGDSALYFCASSVEAMIRGTEAFFGQGTRLTVV.

The chain joins TRBV6-4 to TRBJ2-3, with D possibly matching TRBD2 (5 bases). Germline CDR1 is MRHNA and CDR2 is SNTAGT. CDR3 length equals 14 residues. V shed 3 bases and J shed 5 bases, with 12 bases lying between them. The CDR3 loop is CASSEGLGGDTQYF. The DNA of the CDR3 is TGTGCCAGCAGTGAGGGGTTAGGAGGAGATACGCAGTATTTT.

The V call is TRBV4-3, the J call TRBJ1-2, with D possibly matching TRBD1 (5 bases). Trimming took 4 bases from V and 4 from J, leaving 16 bases between them. From germline, CDR1 is LGHNA and CDR2 YSLEER. The CDR3 covers 15 residues. The CDR3 loop reads CASSPDQGTGYGYTF. The CDR3 DNA reads as TGCGCCAGCAGCCCCGATCAGGGAACTGGCTATGGCTACACCTTC.

The table lists this clone with a few counts. The chain combines TRBV7-9 with TRBJ1-6; no clear D gene. V was trimmed by 0 bases and J by 0 bases, leaving 12 bases between them. Per the germline V gene, CDR1 is SEHNR and CDR2 is FQNEAQ (reference sequence). This CDR3 region has 18 residues. The CDR3 DNA reads TGTGCCAGCAGCTTAGCATCGGCCGCCCCCTCCTATAATTCACCCCTCCACTTT. It codes for CASSLASAAPSYNSPLHF. Filled out from reference TRBV7-9 and TRBJ1-6, the complete variable domain reads DTGVSQNPRHKITKRGQNVTFRCDPISEHNRLYWYRQTLGQGPEFLTYFQNEAQLEKSRLLSDRFSAERPKGSFSTLEIQRTEQGDSAMYLCASSLASAAPSYNSPLHFGNGTRLTVT.

V usage is TRBV19 and J usage is TRBJ1-5; 7 nucleotides match TRBD1. This CDR3 spans 15 amino acids. The V and J ends lost 5 bases and 3 bases, in that order; junction bases with no gene match: 7. CDR1 is LNHDA and CDR2 is SQIVND in the germline V gene (reference sequence). CDR3 protein: CASSSQQGDNQPQHF. The CDR3 DNA reads TGTGCCAGTAGTTCCCAGCAGGGGGACAATCAGCCCCAGCATTTT. The whole variable domain, remainder taken from reference TRBV19 and TRBJ1-5, is DGGITQSPKYLFRKEGQNVTLSCEQNLNHDAMYWYRQDPGQGLRLIYYSQIVNDFQKGDIAEGYSVSREKKESFPLTVTSAQKNPTAFYLCASSSQQGDNQPQHFGDGTRLSIL.

V usage is TRBV18 and J usage is TRBJ1-1, with a possible D match to TRBD1 (6 bases). CDR3 length equals 16 residues. Germline V gives CDR1 KGHSH, CDR2 LQKENI. The germline V and J ends were trimmed by 4 bases and 4 bases, with 19 bases remaining between them. This CDR3 reads CASSRLITGLGTEAFF. In nucleotides, the CDR3 is TGTGCCAGCTCACGACTAATCACAGGGTTAGGCACTGAAGCTTTCTTT.

The rearrangement uses TRBV6-6 and TRBJ2-5; 9 positions match TRBD1. The ends lost 2 bases at V and 5 bases at J; junction bases unmatched: 9. This CDR3 region has 16 residues. Per germline, CDR1 MNHNY and CDR2 SVGAGI (reference sequence). The CDR3 DNA reads as TGTGCCAGCAGTTACCCCACCGGGACAGGGTCCGAGACCCAGTACTTC. It encodes CASSYPTGTGSETQYF.

This sequence joins TRBV6-2 or TRBV6-3 and TRBJ2-3; D assignment may be TRBD1 or TRBD2 (6 bases each). Germline-derived CDR1 and CDR2 are MNHEY and SVGEGT. The CDR3 is 14 residues long. V was cut by 0 bases and J by 5 bases, with 9 bases left in between. CDR3 in DNA: TGTGCCAGCAGTTACTCGGGGGGCAAAGATACGCAGTATTTT. It yields the protein CASSYSGGKDTQYF.

The rearrangement uses TRBV13 and TRBJ1-1; 8 bases are a match to TRBD1. CDR1 is PRHDT, CDR2 FYEKMQ, per germline (reference sequence). The CDR3 length is 16 residues. V lost 1 base and J lost 0; bases outside the gene matches: 4. DNA of the CDR3: TGTGCCAGCAGCTTAGACAGGGGGAGCATGAACACTGAAGCTTTCTTT. Translation: CASSLDRGSMNTEAFF.

This chain joins TRBV6-5 and TRBJ1-1; unclear D gene. Germline CDR1 is MNHEY and CDR2 is SVGAGI. This CDR3 comprises 15 residues. Trimming cost V 7 bases and J 2 bases, with 17 bases left between them. This CDR3 is CASIPPGVANTEAFF. The CDR3 coding sequence is TGTGCCAGCATCCCTCCGGGAGTAGCCAACACTGAAGCTTTCTTT.

V gene TRBV6-5 combines with J gene TRBJ2-7; perhaps TRBD1 as D (5 bases). CDR1 and CDR2 (germline): MNHEY, SVGAGI. The CDR3 is 14 residues long. Trimming cost V 5 bases and J 1 base, with 12 bases left between them. CDR3 loop: CASSPRTSSYEQYF. The CDR3 region has the DNA TGTGCCAGCAGTCCCCGGACATCGTCCTACGAGCAGTACTTC.